The table lists the clone carrying this TCR beta chain with a few counts. What it binds is not known. The sample originates from a study of cytomegalovirus exposure and HLA in healthy donors. Germline assignment: CDR1 ENHRY and CDR2 SYGVKD. This CDR3 has 13 amino acids. V lost 4 bases and J lost 4; bases outside the gene matches: 3. The PCR had 60 Vbeta and 13 Jbeta primers. Measured with immunoSEQ multiplex PCR; TCRdb has only the in-frame clones, and not every one. The data show under 200,000 clones, 62% seen once. The donors were healthy bone marrow donors. General study points: Researchers left out some V segments, among them TRBV6-2 and TRBV6-3, as indistinguishable. Association of fewer than 20,000 TCR beta sequences with HLA alleles was found at 0.05 false discovery rate in a later analysis. Based on reports, TCR beta sequences accurately predicted HLA-A and HLA-B alleles for most subjects.

Sequencing used PBMCs. The rearrangement uses TRBV10-3 and TRBJ2-5, with 7 nucleotides matching TRBD2. The sequence came from a man between 35 and 55 years old in good health and CMV-seronegative. DNA of the CDR3: TGTGCCATCAGTGCGGTAGCGGGAGAGACCCAGTACTTC. Amino acids: CAISAVAGETQYF.